This T cell receptor (beta chain) was recovered during a study of Ad26.COV2.S vaccination and SARS-CoV-2 variants. Background on the study: Into the muscle, Ad26.COV2.S was dosed once or twice, 56 days apart.

TCRdb's copy holds only in-frame clones and misses some; the assay was immunoSEQ multiplex PCR. In the table there are hundreds of thousands of clones, around 92% of which are singletons. The treatment was: some 20 received Ad26.COV2.S at low or high dose, single or two shots; about 5 received placebo; per-sample allocation not given. The study sampled participants on day 63 after the first vaccine or placebo injection. The donor's status was that of an adult aged 18-55 years in Boston. Spike of the Wuhan-strain SARS-CoV-2 was expressed by an Ad26 vector, which formed the vaccine. The sample here was peripheral blood, taken in a trial of Ad26.COV2.S vaccine versus placebo. The TCR was taken from a person between 18 and 59 years old who received the Ad26.COV2.S COVID-19 vaccine or a placebo.

CDR3 sequence reads: CASSAVVDRGLRNEQFF. The CDR3 DNA sequence: TGTGCCAGCAGTGCTGTGGTGGACAGGGGGCTTAGGAATGAGCAGTTCTTC. V gene TRBV25-1 combines with J gene TRBJ2-1; TRBD1 matches at 11 bases. The CDR3 covers 17 residues. J gave up 7 bases and V 4 bases, and 12 bases lay outside the gene matches. Looked up from germline, CDR1 is MGHDK and CDR2 is SYGVNS.